Following are 21 T cell receptor beta chains from one sample sequenced in a study of Ad26.COV2.S vaccination and SARS-CoV-2 variants (dated by TCRdb to the early 2020s). Reading the label with the study, this specimen's treatment or condition is: roughly 19 received Ad26.COV2.S at low or high dose, single or two shots; 5 received placebo; per-sample allocation not given. For vaccine and placebo recipients, repertoires were sequenced using samples collected on day 63 after the first injection. Receptor amplification or capture employed the immunoSEQ multiplex PCR assay. Imported from immuneACCESS, the table was reduced by TCRdb to in-frame sequences with V and J called. These copies leave out some clones; in studies compared against another copy, an unresolved V gene accounts for under half, and the cause of the remainder is not known. The sample includes 250,000 or so clones, with around 90% observed a single time. Under 3% of the sample is taken by the ten largest.

Material: peripheral blood, obtained in a trial of Ad26.COV2.S vaccine versus placebo. The receptors come from a person aged 18 to 65 who received the Ad26.COV2.S COVID-19 vaccine or a placebo.

The V call is TRBV25-1, the J call TRBJ2-1; 7 nucleotides line up with TRBD2. This CDR3 is built from 14 residues. The junction had 2 bases not matched to a gene; V was cut back by 4 bases and J by 2 bases. Germline values: CDR1 MGHDK, CDR2 SYGVNS. The CDR3 bases are TGTGCCAGCAGTGGAGGGACTACCTACAATGAGCAGTTCTTC. This codes for CASSGGTTYNEQFF.

This chain joins TRBV19 and TRBJ1-5; a possible D gene is TRBD1 (5 bases). The CDR3 has 14 residues. Germline loops: CDR1 LNHDA, CDR2 SQIVND (reference sequence). Trimming cost V 4 bases and J 6 bases, with 13 bases left between them. This CDR3 is CASSTGMKSQPQHF. In nucleotides, the CDR3 is TGTGCCAGTAGTACAGGGATGAAATCTCAGCCCCAGCATTTT.

This chain links TRBV10-3 with TRBJ2-3; 9 bases fit TRBD2. This CDR3 contains 17 residues. V dropped 11 bases and J dropped 3; count of bases not matched to a gene: 18. Germline values: CDR1 ENHRY, CDR2 SYGVKD. DNA of the CDR3: TGTGCCTCTGGCCGCGGGGCGGGGGGGATAGAAACAGATACGCAGTATTTT. It translates to CASGRGAGGIETDTQYF.

This chain links TRBV19 with TRBJ2-7; 12 bases agree with TRBD2. Germline CDR1 is LNHDA and CDR2 is SQIVND (reference sequence). Losses at the gene ends were 6 bases for V and 5 bases for J; bases not matched to a gene: 14. The CDR3 spans 17 residues. The CDR3 coding sequence is TGTGCCAGTAGCCCCGGACTAGCGGGGCCCAAAGTCCACGAGCAGTACTTC. Amino acid sequence: CASSPGLAGPKVHEQYF.

The chain employs TRBV4-2 and TRBJ2-1; 9 bases fit TRBD2. CDR3 size: 17 residues. The V segment lost 0 bases and the J segment 3 bases; nucleotides outside the gene matches: 6. From germline, CDR1 is LGHNA and CDR2 YNFKEQ. The CDR3 sequence is CASSQDRGTSSYNEQFF. The CDR3, as DNA: TGTGCCAGCAGCCAAGATCGAGGGACTAGCAGCTACAATGAGCAGTTCTTC.

The chain uses TRBV6-5 and TRBJ1-1, with TRBD1 identical over 9 bases. The CDR3 spans 15 residues. The germline V gene encodes CDR1 MNHEY and CDR2 SVGAGI. V lost 5 bases to trimming and J lost 4 bases; unmatched junction nucleotides: 8. The CDR3 region has the DNA TGTGCCAGCAGTCCTAGGGGGACAGGGCGCACTGAAGCTTTCTTT. Protein: CASSPRGTGRTEAFF.

The CDR3 nucleotides read TGTGCCAGCAGTTACTCGTTGGAGCTAGCGGCCTACGAGCAGTACGTC. Protein sequence: CASSYSLELAAYEQYV. This chain uses TRBV6-5 with TRBJ2-7; 7 positions agree with TRBD2. V shed 0 bases and J 2 bases; nucleotides not matched to a gene: 7. CDR3 length: 16 residues. CDR1 and CDR2 from the germline V gene are MNHEY and SVGAGI.

The count of this clone is one. V and J are TRBV27 and TRBJ2-7; 12 nucleotides agree with TRBD2. Germline CDR1 is MNHEY and CDR2 is SMNVEV (reference sequence). The CDR3 runs 16 residues. The V segment lost 4 bases and the J segment 3 bases; nucleotides outside the gene matches: 7. As DNA, the CDR3 is TGTGCCAGCAGTTCTTCTACTAGCGGGAGGAACTACGAGCAGTACGTC. It yields the protein CASSSSTSGRNYEQYV.

The chain links TRBV19 to TRBJ2-3; D call uncertain. Germline-derived CDR1 and CDR2 are LNHDA and SQIVND (reference sequence). V lost 0 bases and J 0 bases, leaving 13 bases between the germline ends. The CDR3 runs to 17 residues. The CDR3 spells CASSIERWTPSTDTQYF. The CDR3 DNA sequence: TGTGCCAGTAGTATAGAGAGGTGGACGCCGAGCACAGATACGCAGTATTTT. Looking up the rest from reference TRBV19 and TRBJ2-3 gives the full variable domain: DGGITQSPKYLFRKEGQNVTLSCEQNLNHDAMYWYRQDPGQGLRLIYYSQIVNDFQKGDIAEGYSVSREKKESFPLTVTSAQKNPTAFYLCASSIERWTPSTDTQYFGPGTRLTVL.

The chain recombines TRBV4-1 with TRBJ1-4; maybe TRBD1 (5 bases). Looked up from germline, CDR1 is MGHRA and CDR2 is YSYEKL. The V gene lost 4 bases and the J gene lost 4 bases, with 19 bases spanning the gap. This CDR3 has 17 amino acids. In nucleotides, the CDR3 is TGCGCCAGCAGCCCCCCGAGGCCCCCAAGGGGTAATGAAAAACTGTTTTTT. Translating gives CASSPPRPPRGNEKLFF.

The chain combines TRBV2 with TRBJ2-7; TRBD2 matches 8 bases. V shed 8 bases and J 2 bases; nucleotides not matched to a gene: 8. Germline lookup yields CDR1 SNHLY and CDR2 FYNNEI. This CDR3 contains 14 residues. The DNA for the CDR3 is TGTGCCAGCGGTACAAGACTAGCGACCTACGAGCAGTACTTC. It is translated as CASGTRLATYEQYF.

V gene TRBV27 combines with J gene TRBJ2-1, with TRBD1 identical over 10 bases. Germline V lookup: CDR1 MNHEY, CDR2 SMNVEV (reference sequence). V lost 8 bases to trimming and J lost 3 bases; unmatched junction nucleotides: 4. The CDR3 has 14 residues. In DNA, the CDR3 is TGTGCCAGCTGCAGGGACAGGGGCTACAATGAGCAGTTCTTC. This codes for CASCRDRGYNEQFF.

Regarding this clone: An end of the junction differs from the germline gene, which may be a read error. The rearrangement joins TRBV6-5 to TRBJ1-6; 7 positions agree with TRBD1. Germline CDR1 is MNHEY and CDR2 is SVGAGI. The CDR3 has 14 residues. DNA of the CDR3: TGTGCCAGCAGTGACTCCGACAGGGTTTCACCCCTCCACTTT. It yields the protein CASSDSDRVSPLHF.

The rearrangement links TRBV27 to TRBJ2-7, with 9 bases matching TRBD1. Germline V gene data show CDR1 as MNHEY and CDR2 as SMNVEV (reference sequence). V gave up 5 bases and J gave up 4 bases; unmatched junction bases: 6. The CDR3 runs 14 residues. CDR3 in DNA: TGTGCCAGCAGTCCTCCCGGGACAGGGTACGAGCAGTACGTC. It is translated as CASSPPGTGYEQYV.

The chain uses TRBV30 and TRBJ2-4, with 7 nucleotides matching TRBD1. Trimming took 0 bases from V and 0 from J; bases not matched to a gene: 8. Per germline, CDR1 GTSNPN and CDR2 SVGIG (reference sequence). The CDR3 is 17 amino acids. CDR3 region: CAWSVDRDFLAKNIQYF. CDR3 bases: TGTGCCTGGAGTGTAGACAGGGATTTTTTAGCCAAAAACATTCAGTACTTC.

This chain uses TRBV6-6 with TRBJ1-3; maybe TRBD1 (6 bases). Trimming stripped 0 bases from V and 4 bases from J, with 10 bases between. Looked up from germline, CDR1 is MNHNY and CDR2 is SVGAGI (reference sequence). The CDR3 loop spans 15 amino acids. The CDR3 DNA follows: TGTGCCAGCAGTTACTCGTGGCAGGGGGGAAACACCATATATTTT. It codes for CASSYSWQGGNTIYF.

This sequence joins TRBV28 and TRBJ2-7; 11 bases agree with TRBD2. Germline V lookup: CDR1 MDHEN, CDR2 SYDVKM. The CDR3 spans 14 residues. The CDR3 protein is CASSLSGRAYEQYV. In DNA, the CDR3 is TGTGCCAGCAGTCTTAGCGGGAGGGCCTATGAGCAGTACGTC.

This clone was recorded a few times. The chain is built from TRBV5-6 and TRBJ2-3, with 8 bases matching TRBD2. Germline CDR1 reads SGHDT; CDR2 reads YYEEEE. Unmatched junction bases numbered 4, after V lost 2 bases and J lost 2 bases. This CDR3 is built from 15 residues. The CDR3 region is CASSLAGAYTDTQYF. As DNA, the CDR3 is TGTGCCAGCAGCTTAGCGGGGGCTTACACAGATACGCAGTATTTT.

The CDR3 sequence is CASYRESAGYTF. For the CDR3, the DNA is TGTGCCAGTTATCGGGAGTCTGCTGGCTACACCTTC. The rearrangement links TRBV9 to TRBJ1-2, with D unclear. Between the trimmed V and J ends, which lost 8 bases and 7 bases, there was a span of 15 bases. This CDR3 comprises 12 residues. The germline V gene encodes CDR1 SGDLS and CDR2 YYNGEE. The complete variable domain, with remaining parts taken from reference TRBV9 and TRBJ1-2, reads DSGVTQTPKHLITATGQRVTLRCSPRSGDLSVYWYQQSLDQGLQFLIQYYNGEERAKGNILERFSAQQFPDLHSELNLSSLELGDSALYFCASYRESAGYTFGSGTRLTVV.

DNA of the CDR3: TGCAGTGCTAGTAGAGGCGGGTCCGTCTCCTACGAGCAGTACTTC. It yields the protein CSASRGGSVSYEQYF. The rearrangement uses TRBV20-1 and TRBJ2-7; the D gene is possibly TRBD2 (5 bases). V lost 3 bases and J lost 0, with 15 bases in between. The germline V gene encodes CDR1 DFQATT and CDR2 SNEGSKA (reference sequence). The CDR3 length is 15 residues.

This clone was found once. The rearrangement joins TRBV27 to TRBJ2-7; D gene unclear. This CDR3 has 11 amino acids. Germline V gene sequence: CDR1 MNHEY, CDR2 SMNVEV (reference sequence). Trimming pared 3 bases from V and 5 bases from J, leaving 5 bases between. This chain's CDR3 is CASSLPHEQYF. In DNA, the CDR3 is TGTGCCAGCAGTTTGCCTCACGAGCAGTACTTC.